The 12 T cell receptor beta chains reported below all come from one sample, sequenced in a study of cytomegalovirus exposure and HLA in healthy donors. Vbeta (60) and Jbeta (13) primers were used in the PCR. Clones were read by immunoSEQ multiplex PCR, and TCRdb kept only the in-frame ones, dropping some. The sample carries under 150,000 clones, about 81% recorded once. Source material: PBMCs. The receptors stem from a woman aged 40 to 55 in good health and CMV-seropositive.

This clone was found a few times. The chain uses TRBV10-3 and TRBJ2-7; D gene uncertain. Germline assignment: CDR1 ENHRY and CDR2 SYGVKD. The CDR3 loop spans 13 amino acids. V was pared by 1 base and J by 3 bases, with 7 bases between. CDR3: CAISEYGSYEQYF. DNA for the CDR3: TGTGCCATCAGTGAGTATGGCAGCTACGAGCAGTACTTC.

This sequence joins TRBV7-8 and TRBJ1-6; D is uncertain. With 6 bases removed from V and 7 bases from J, the gap between germline ends came to 13 bases. The CDR3 spans 14 residues. Germline CDR1 reads SGHVS; CDR2 reads FQNEAQ. CDR3 in DNA: TGTGCCAGCAGACCCGACTTCGGGAATTCACCCCTCCACTTT. It yields the protein CASRPDFGNSPLHF.

CDR3 nucleotides: TGTGCCAGCAGATTGACTGGGAGTGAAAAACTGTTTTTT. Its protein product is CASRLTGSEKLFF. The chain couples TRBV28 to TRBJ1-4; no clear D. Germline CDR1 MDHEN, CDR2 SYDVKM. Trimming removed 6 bases from V and 7 bases from J, with 12 bases in between. The length of the CDR3 is 13 residues.

The chain recombines TRBV28 with TRBJ2-5; the match to TRBD2 covers 9 bases. The CDR3 has 17 residues. Germline CDR1 MDHEN, CDR2 SYDVKM. V shed 6 bases, J shed 2 bases, and the junction held 13 bases outside the gene matches. The CDR3 loop reads CASRPGDSGRGQETQYF. The CDR3 DNA reads TGTGCCAGCAGGCCGGGGGATAGCGGGAGAGGGCAAGAGACCCAGTACTTC.

The chain combines TRBV5-4 with TRBJ2-7; 9 bases align to TRBD1. V was clipped by 3 bases and J by 6 bases; unmatched bases: 10. Germline V gives CDR1 SGHNT, CDR2 YYREEE (reference sequence). The CDR3 runs 15 residues. The CDR3 loop is CASSYPGQGISEQYF. The CDR3 nucleotides read TGTGCCAGCAGCTACCCGGGACAGGGTATAAGCGAGCAGTACTTC.

The genes are TRBV29-1 and TRBJ2-1, with 11 bases that match TRBD1. Per germline, CDR1 SQVTM and CDR2 ANQGSEA. The CDR3 is 13 residues long. J lost 7 bases, V lost 7 bases, and 6 bases had no gene match. CDR3 nucleotides: TGCAGCGCACCGGGACAGGGGGGAAATGAGCAGTTCTTC. It yields the protein CSAPGQGGNEQFF.

V gene TRBV18 combines with J gene TRBJ1-3, with 9 bases that match TRBD1. Losses at the gene ends were 4 bases for V and 4 bases for J; bases not matched to a gene: 5. This CDR3 region has 15 residues. The germline CDR1 and CDR2 sequences are KGHSH and LQKENI. The CDR3 DNA sequence: TGTGCCAGCTCACAGGGACAGGGCGGAGGAAACACCATATATTTT. It codes for CASSQGQGGGNTIYF.

The J gene is TRBJ1-5, the V gene TRBV2; D is ambiguous. Deletions cut 0 bases from V and 7 bases from J, with 4 bases between. The CDR3 extends over 12 amino acids. CDR1 and CDR2 from the germline V gene are SNHLY and FYNNEI. CDR3 residues: CASSEARQPQHF. The CDR3 nucleotides are TGTGCCAGCAGTGAAGCGCGGCAGCCCCAGCATTTT. Full variable domain (remainder filled in from reference TRBV2 and TRBJ1-5): EPEVTQTPSHQVTQMGQEVILRCVPISNHLYFYWYRQILGQKVEFLVSFYNNEISEKSEIFDDQFSVERPDGSNFTLKIRSTKLEDSAMYFCASSEARQPQHFGDGTRLSIL.

The chain combines TRBV7-9 with TRBJ1-2; tentative D call: TRBD1 (6 bases). Germline CDR1 SEHNR, CDR2 FQNEAQ (reference sequence). Trimming shortened V by 2 bases and J by 10 bases, and 11 bases separated the two germline ends. This CDR3 region has 12 residues. This CDR3 reads CASSLQGSAYTF. The CDR3 DNA reads TGTGCCAGCAGCTTACAGGGGAGTGCCTACACCTTC.

The V call is TRBV4-3, the J call TRBJ2-2, with 9 bases fitting TRBD2. From germline, CDR1 is LGHNA and CDR2 YSLEER. The CDR3 is 15 amino acids. Germline trimming cut 0 bases from V and 9 bases from J; bases unmatched to any gene: 5. The CDR3 is CASSQDSGGGRELFF. The CDR3 region has the DNA TGCGCCAGCAGCCAAGATAGCGGGGGAGGCCGGGAGCTGTTTTTT.

There are a few counts of this clone. The V call is TRBV28, the J call TRBJ1-4; no reliable D call. The germline gives CDR1 MDHEN, CDR2 SYDVKM. The CDR3 extends over 14 amino acids. Between the trimmed V and J ends, which lost 2 bases and 1 base, there was a span of 5 bases. The CDR3 loop is CASSLILTNEKLFF. The CDR3, as DNA: TGTGCCAGCAGTTTAATTCTAACTAATGAAAAACTGTTTTTT.

This clone was seen just once. Written as DNA, the CDR3 is TGTGCCAGCAGCTCTCCGGGGATCGCAAGGGAGACCCAGTACTTC. Protein product: CASSSPGIARETQYF. The V call is TRBV5-4, the J call TRBJ2-5; D is possibly TRBD2 (5 bases). Germline V gives CDR1 SGHNT, CDR2 YYREEE (reference sequence). V lost 3 bases and J lost 5, with 17 bases in between. This CDR3 is built from 15 residues.